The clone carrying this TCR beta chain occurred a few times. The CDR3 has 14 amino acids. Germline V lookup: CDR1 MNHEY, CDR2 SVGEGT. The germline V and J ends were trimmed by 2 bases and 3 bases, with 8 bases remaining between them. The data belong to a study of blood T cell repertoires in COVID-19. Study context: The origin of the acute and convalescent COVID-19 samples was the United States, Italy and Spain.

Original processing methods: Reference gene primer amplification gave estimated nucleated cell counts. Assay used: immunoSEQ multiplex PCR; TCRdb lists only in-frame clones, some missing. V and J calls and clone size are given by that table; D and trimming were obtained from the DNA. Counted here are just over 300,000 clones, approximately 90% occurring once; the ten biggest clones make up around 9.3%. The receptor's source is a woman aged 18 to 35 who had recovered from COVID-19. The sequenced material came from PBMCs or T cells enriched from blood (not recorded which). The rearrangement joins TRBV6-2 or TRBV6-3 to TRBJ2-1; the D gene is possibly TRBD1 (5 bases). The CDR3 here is CASSYLTDYNEQFF. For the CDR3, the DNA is TGTGCCAGCAGTTACCTGACAGACTACAATGAGCAGTTCTTC.